What follows is one TCR beta chain and its context. Antigen specificity is unknown. The data were produced by immunoSEQ multiplex PCR, yet TCRdb's version contains in-frame clones alone and is incomplete. The profile shows tens of thousands of clones, almost 90% of them singletons. The data stem from a study of T cell responses to AZD1222 COVID-19 vaccine. General study results and limits: Recipients of two AZD1222 doses showed rising Spike-specific TCR breadth and depth. The donors showed a predominance of white British ancestry and of females, with possible underestimation of clonal diversity. Unmutated variant regions are reportedly targeted by nearly half of spike-specific TCRs. It was only a handful of AZD1222 recipients who were seropositive at baseline.

The CDR3 length is 17 residues. Germline lookup yields CDR1 SGHRS and CDR2 YFSETQ. Losses at the gene ends were 5 bases for V and 2 bases for J; bases not matched to a gene: 10. This TCR was recovered from an adult in good health. This specimen consisted of peripheral blood, obtained on day 0 of MenACWY control vaccination. The V call is TRBV5-1, the J call TRBJ2-2, with 9 bases aligning to TRBD1. This chain's CDR3 is CASSYHTGGANTGELFF. The CDR3 DNA sequence: TGCGCCAGCAGTTATCATACAGGGGGCGCAAACACCGGGGAGCTGTTTTTT.